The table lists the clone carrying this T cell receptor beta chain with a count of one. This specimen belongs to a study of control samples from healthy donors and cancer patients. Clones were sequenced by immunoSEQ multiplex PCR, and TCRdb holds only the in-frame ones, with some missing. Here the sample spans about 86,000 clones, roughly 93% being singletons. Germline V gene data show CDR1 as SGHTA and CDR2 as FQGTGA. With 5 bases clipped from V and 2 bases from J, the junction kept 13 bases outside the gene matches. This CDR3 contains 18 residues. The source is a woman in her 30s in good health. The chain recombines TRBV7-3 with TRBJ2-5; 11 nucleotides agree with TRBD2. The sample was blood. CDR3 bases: TGTGCCAGCAGCCGAAAAATACCGGGACTAGCGGTTCAAGAGACCCAGTACTTC. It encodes CASSRKIPGLAVQETQYF.